Shown below are 2 T cell receptor beta chains from a single sample sequenced in a study of blood T cells in healthy people across ages. A second PCR, run for roughly 7 to 12 cycles, used a sample-barcoded 5' primer plus a J-beta primer mix. TCRdb reanalysed the 5' RACE reads using MiXCR and keeps one entry per CDR3 protein. The table includes approximately 1,000,000 distinct CDR3 sequences, around two fifths detected once. Specimen: blood. These receptors all come from a man aged 18 to 30 in good health.

This chain links TRBV20-1 with TRBJ1-5; 8 nucleotides align to TRBD1. The CDR3 consists of 14 residues. Germline CDR1 and CDR2: DFQATT and SNEGSKA (reference sequence). Trimming cost V 3 bases and J 11 bases; bases outside gene matches: 12. CDR3 region: CSASARSGGPSQHF. CDR3 DNA: TGCAGTGCTAGTGCCCGATCAGGGGGCCCCTCCCAGCATTTT.

The chain employs TRBV2 and TRBJ1-5, with TRBD1 matching over 8 bases. Germline CDR1 and CDR2: SNHLY and FYNNEI. With 8 bases clipped from V and 5 bases from J, the junction kept 8 bases outside the gene matches. The CDR3 loop spans 14 amino acids. CDR3 in amino acids: CASSGRQGYQPQHF. CDR3 bases: TGTGCCAGCTCTGGAAGACAGGGGTATCAGCCCCAGCATTTT.